This T cell receptor (beta chain) was obtained from a study of early T cells in non-severe SARS-CoV-2 infection. A remark on this clonotype: Its specificity is unknown.

Individual cDNA molecules were tagged with unique molecular identifiers. From the 5' RACE reads, TCRdb called clonotypes with MiXCR, one entry per CDR3 protein. The table lists more than 95,000 distinct CDR3 sequences, 11% of them singletons. The CDR3 totals 17 residues. Germline CDR1 and CDR2: DFQATT and SNEGSKA (reference sequence). Germline trimming cut 5 bases from V and 2 bases from J; bases unmatched to any gene: 11. Notes on the study in general: A preference for anti-spike CD8 responses marked VDJdb matching, which missed private and CD4 specificities.

The sample here was whole blood, taken at baseline. The chain joins TRBV20-1 to TRBJ2-1; TRBD2 matches at 11 bases. This receptor was identified in an adult who was a healthcare worker with PCR-confirmed SARS-CoV-2 infection or an uninfected control (not recorded which). The CDR3 loop is CSAYSGRALRAYNEQFF. The CDR3 region has the DNA TGCAGTGCTTATAGCGGGAGGGCCCTCAGGGCCTACAATGAGCAGTTCTTC.